This TCR beta chain was captured in a study of Ad26.COV2.S vaccination and SARS-CoV-2 variants. Treatment denoted: 15 to 20 received Ad26.COV2.S at low or high dose, single or two shots; about five received placebo; per-sample allocation not given. Day 63 following the first vaccine or placebo injection was when the samples were taken. After removal of 4 bases from V and 8 bases from J, the junction contained 6 bases not matched to a gene. Germline V gives CDR1 SGHVS, CDR2 FNYEAQ. The CDR3 loop spans 15 amino acids. Assay: immunoSEQ multiplex PCR; the TCRdb copy retains only in-frame clones and omits some. The sample shows fewer than 500,000 clones, about 91% of them seen only once.

V is TRBV7-6 and J is TRBJ1-6; 9 positions agree with TRBD1. The specimen comprised peripheral blood, sampled in a trial of Ad26.COV2.S vaccine versus placebo. The receptor was derived from a person between 18 and 59 years old who received the Ad26.COV2.S COVID-19 vaccine or a placebo. The CDR3 loop reads CASSSTGGKDSPLHF. The CDR3 nucleotides read TGTGCCAGCAGCTCGACAGGGGGAAAGGATTCACCCCTCCACTTT.